A selection of T cell receptor beta chains follows, all from one sample in a study of beta chain features in type 1 diabetes. TCRdb keeps only in-frame clones here, not all; method: immunoSEQ multiplex PCR. This sample yields about 360,000 clones, of which approximately 12% are seen a single time; 0.017% belongs to the top ten. Material for sequencing was naive CD4+ T cells from blood. The receptors were sampled from a man younger than 30 in good health. CDR3s include the opening cysteine and the closing phenylalanine or tryptophan. D genes are given only for firm matches. Clone size is not always given. Where it is, it says once, few, many or a class for expanded clones.

clone_size	d_call	v_call	j_call	cdr3_nt	cdr3_aa
few	-	TRBV5-1	TRBJ1-1	TGCGCCAGCAGCTGGGGGGATAGGGCTGAAGCTTTCTTT	CASSWGDRAEAFF
-	TRBD1	TRBV29-1	TRBJ1-2	TGCAGTATACGAAGGCCCGGGACAGGGGCCTATGGCTACACCTTC	CSIRRPGTGAYGYTF
-	-	TRBV28	TRBJ2-1	TGTGCCAGCGGTACCGGGGACAATGAGCAGTTCTTC	CASGTGDNEQFF
few	TRBD1	TRBV5-6	TRBJ1-1	TGTGCCAGCAGCACAGGACAGGGGGTTTTGAACACTGAAGCTTTCTTT	CASSTGQGVLNTEAFF
few	-	TRBV4-2	TRBJ2-7	TGTGCCAGCAGCCAAGGGCGGAACTCCTACGAGCAGTACTTC	CASSQGRNSYEQYF
few	-	TRBV6-5	TRBJ2-7	TGTGCCAGCAGTTACTCGGCTAGTCGGGTCTACGAGCAGTACTTC	CASSYSASRVYEQYF
-	-	TRBV7-3	TRBJ1-1	TGTGCCAGCAGCTTTACAATGAACACTGAAGCTTTCTTT	CASSFTMNTEAFF
few	-	TRBV29-1	TRBJ2-7	TGCAGCGTTATGGGGGCACCAACAAGCCTTAGCTCCTACGAGCAGTACTTC	CSVMGAPTSLSSYEQYF
-	-	TRBV5-1	TRBJ2-6	TGCGCCAGCAGCTTGGACAGCTCTGGGGCCAACGTCCTGACTTTC	CASSLDSSGANVLTF
few	TRBD2	TRBV5-4	TRBJ2-7	TGTGCCAGCAGCCCGGGGGGGCGGGTCTACGAGCAGTACTTC	CASSPGGRVYEQYF
-	-	TRBV28	TRBJ1-2	TGTGCCAGCAGTAGCCAGGGGATTAACTATGGCTACACCTTC	CASSSQGINYGYTF
-	TRBD2	TRBV7-6	TRBJ2-5	TGTGCCAGCAGCTTAGTAAGCGGGGGGGAGACCCAGTACTTC	CASSLVSGGETQYF
few	-	TRBV9	TRBJ2-5	TGTGCCAGCAGCGTAGATAGGGGCCTCCAAGAGACCCAGTACTTC	CASSVDRGLQETQYF
-	-	TRBV28	TRBJ1-2	TGTGCCAGCAGTCGGGGGGGCACCCATGGCTACACCTTC	CASSRGGTHGYTF
few	TRBD2	TRBV6-6	TRBJ2-1	TGTGCCAGCAGTCCCTCCACGGGACTAGCGGGAAATGAGCAGTTCTTC	CASSPSTGLAGNEQFF
-	-	TRBV6-6	TRBJ1-5	TGTGCCAGCAGACCTTCCAGCGGGCCCCAGCATTTT	CASRPSSGPQHF
few	-	TRBV7-3	TRBJ2-3	TGTGCCAGCAGCTTAAGTCCCGTGGGCGCAGATACGCAGTATTTT	CASSLSPVGADTQYF
few	TRBD2	TRBV15	TRBJ2-5	TGTGCCACCAGCAGAGATCTGGTTAGGCGGGAGGGGCGAGAGACCCAGTACTTC	CATSRDLVRREGRETQYF
few	TRBD2	TRBV27	TRBJ2-5	TGTGCCAGCAGTTCCTGGACTAGCGGGAGGGAGACCCAGTACTTC	CASSSWTSGRETQYF
few	TRBD2	TRBV19	TRBJ2-3	TGTGCCAGTAGTATCGCTAGCGGGATCACAGATACGCAGTATTTT	CASSIASGITDTQYF
few	TRBD2	TRBV4-1	TRBJ2-2	TGCGCCAGCAGCCAAGATCCGGGACTAGCGGGAGATGGAGCCGGGGAGCTGTTTTTT	CASSQDPGLAGDGAGELFF
-	TRBD2	TRBV13	TRBJ2-6	TGTGCCAGCAGCCTCCGACTAGCGGGGGGCCCCTCTGTGGCCAACGTCCTGACTTTC	CASSLRLAGGPSVANVLTF
-	TRBD1	TRBV6-1	TRBJ1-5	TGTGCCAGCAGTATGGACAGGGGTGTCGGACAGCCCCAGCATTTT	CASSMDRGVGQPQHF
-	-	TRBV19	TRBJ2-1	TGTGCCAGTAGTATAACAGCTGCTGAGCAGTTCTTC	CASSITAAEQFF
few	-	TRBV2	TRBJ1-2	TGTGCCAGGAGTTTCGTCAGGGAGGGAGGCTACACCTTC	CARSFVREGGYTF
-	-	TRBV6-6	TRBJ2-5	TGTGCCAGCAGGACAGGGCGGGGGACCCAGTACTTC	CASRTGRGTQYF
few	-	TRBV18	TRBJ1-5	TGTGCCAGCTCACCGGGGGGATTTGGGACTCAGCCCCAGCATTTT	CASSPGGFGTQPQHF
few	TRBD2	TRBV5-6	TRBJ2-3	TGTGCCAGCAGCTTGTGGTCCCGGGCGGGAGTGGCAGATACGCAGTATTTT	CASSLWSRAGVADTQYF
few	TRBD2	TRBV29-1	TRBJ2-7	TGCAGCGTTGACCGTTACAGCGGGGGGGAATTCTACGAGCAGTACTTC	CSVDRYSGGEFYEQYF
few	TRBD2	TRBV5-1	TRBJ2-5	TGCGCCAGCAGCCTGGAGGCGGGACTAGCGGGGCAAGAGACCCAGTACTTC	CASSLEAGLAGQETQYF
few	-	TRBV7-9	TRBJ1-1	TGTGCCAGCAGCGGGAGGACATTGAACACTGAAGCTTTCTTT	CASSGRTLNTEAFF
-	TRBD1	TRBV7-2	TRBJ2-6	TGTGCCAGCAGCTTTACCGGGACAGGCCTTATCTCTGGGGCCAACGTCCTGACTTTC	CASSFTGTGLISGANVLTF
few	-	TRBV7-9	TRBJ2-1	TGTGCCACCCATTACGGGGGGCCGCGCAATGAGCAGTTCTTC	CATHYGGPRNEQFF
few	-	TRBV7-3	TRBJ2-1	TGTGCCAGTCTGGGACTCGACAATGAGCAGTTCTTC	CASLGLDNEQFF
once	TRBD1	TRBV11-2	TRBJ2-6	TGTGCCAGCAGCAGTCAGGGGGAACCTGGGGCCAACGTCCTGACTTTC	CASSSQGEPGANVLTF
few	TRBD1	TRBV28	TRBJ2-6	TGTGCCAGCAGAGGACAGGGAAGCTTCTCTGGGGCCAACGTCCTGACTTTC	CASRGQGSFSGANVLTF
few	-	TRBV19	TRBJ1-1	TGTGCCAGTAGTATCGGGGGGTCGAACACTGAAGCTTTCTTT	CASSIGGSNTEAFF
-	TRBD1	TRBV28	TRBJ2-1	TGTGCCAGCAGTCTGACAGGGGGTCATAACAATGAGCAGTTCTTC	CASSLTGGHNNEQFF
-	TRBD2	TRBV30	TRBJ2-7	TGTGCCTGGAGCCAGGGACTAGCGGGGGCCTACGAGCAGTACTTC	CAWSQGLAGAYEQYF
-	TRBD2	TRBV7-9	TRBJ2-7	TGTGCCAGCAGCTCGAGGGTAGCGGGGGGTCTTCTCTCCTACGAGCAGTACTTC	CASSSRVAGGLLSYEQYF
few	TRBD1	TRBV6-5	TRBJ2-7	TGTGCCAGCAGTCGACAGGGCGACGAGCAGTACTTC	CASSRQGDEQYF
few	TRBD1	TRBV19	TRBJ1-1	TGTGCCAGTAGTCTCACCGGGACAGGGAACACTGAAGCTTTCTTT	CASSLTGTGNTEAFF
-	TRBD1	TRBV10-3	TRBJ1-2	TGTGCCATCAGTGACGCACAGGGGGCCTCTGGCTACACCTTC	CAISDAQGASGYTF
few	TRBD2	TRBV7-8	TRBJ2-5	TGTGCCAGCAGCGCCTCCGGACTAGCGGGGCAAGAGACCCAGTACTTC	CASSASGLAGQETQYF
-	-	TRBV7-9	TRBJ1-2	TGTGCCAGCAGCGGGCAGGGCTATGGCTACACCTTC	CASSGQGYGYTF
-	TRBD2	TRBV5-1	TRBJ2-3	TGCGCCAGCAGCTCGACCGCCGGGACTAGCGTTGTCGCAGATACGCAGTATTTT	CASSSTAGTSVVADTQYF